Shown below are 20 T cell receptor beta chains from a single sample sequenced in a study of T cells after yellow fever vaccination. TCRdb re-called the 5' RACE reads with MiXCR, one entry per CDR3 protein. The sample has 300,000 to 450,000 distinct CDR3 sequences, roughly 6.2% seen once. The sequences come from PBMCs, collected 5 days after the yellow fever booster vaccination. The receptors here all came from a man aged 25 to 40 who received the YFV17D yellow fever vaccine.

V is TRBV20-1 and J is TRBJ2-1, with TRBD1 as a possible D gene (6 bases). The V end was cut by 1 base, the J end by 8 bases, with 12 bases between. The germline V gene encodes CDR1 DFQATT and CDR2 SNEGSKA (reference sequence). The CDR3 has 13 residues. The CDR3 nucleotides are TGCAGTGCTAGAGTAGGGGGTTTCTATGAGCAGTTCTTC. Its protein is CSARVGGFYEQFF.

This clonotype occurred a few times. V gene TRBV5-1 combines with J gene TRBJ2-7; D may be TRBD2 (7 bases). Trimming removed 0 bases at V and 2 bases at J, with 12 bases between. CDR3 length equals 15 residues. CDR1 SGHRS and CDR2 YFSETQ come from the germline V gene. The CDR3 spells CASSLESGDTYEQYF. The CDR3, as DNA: TGCGCCAGCAGCTTGGAAAGCGGGGACACCTACGAGCAGTACTTC.

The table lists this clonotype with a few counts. In nucleotides, the CDR3 is TGCGCCAGTAGAGACGGCTACGAGCAGTACTTC. Its protein product is CASRDGYEQYF. The chain combines TRBV5-1 with TRBJ2-7; D remains unclear. Per the germline V gene, CDR1 is SGHRS and CDR2 is YFSETQ. V was clipped by 8 bases and J by 3 bases, with 9 bases between them. The CDR3 has 11 amino acids.

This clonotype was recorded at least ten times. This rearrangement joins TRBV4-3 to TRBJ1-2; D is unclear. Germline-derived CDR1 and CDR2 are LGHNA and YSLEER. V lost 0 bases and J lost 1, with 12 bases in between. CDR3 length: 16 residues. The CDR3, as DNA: TGCGCCAGCAGCCAAGAAGTACGAGGGATTAACTATGGCTACACCTTC. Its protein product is CASSQEVRGINYGYTF.

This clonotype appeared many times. CDR3 amino acids: CATSRGFSDEQYF. DNA for the CDR3: TGTGCCACCAGCAGAGGATTCAGTGACGAGCAGTACTTC. The chain links TRBV15 to TRBJ2-7; D gene ambiguous. Germline V CDR1 and CDR2: LNHNV, YYDKDF (reference sequence). V was pared by 1 base and J by 5 bases, with 9 bases between. The CDR3 is 13 amino acids.

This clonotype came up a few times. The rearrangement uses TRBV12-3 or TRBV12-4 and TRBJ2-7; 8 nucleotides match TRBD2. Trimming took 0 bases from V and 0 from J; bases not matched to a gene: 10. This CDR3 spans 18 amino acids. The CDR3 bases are TGTGCCAGCAGTTTAGCCTCACCCCCTAGCGGGCACTCCTACGAGCAGTACTTC. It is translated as CASSLASPPSGHSYEQYF.

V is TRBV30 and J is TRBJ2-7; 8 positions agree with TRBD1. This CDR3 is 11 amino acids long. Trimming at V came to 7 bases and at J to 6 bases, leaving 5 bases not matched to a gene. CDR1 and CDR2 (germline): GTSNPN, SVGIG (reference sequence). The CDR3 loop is CASTGGGEQYF. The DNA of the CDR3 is TGTGCCTCTACAGGGGGAGGCGAGCAGTACTTC.

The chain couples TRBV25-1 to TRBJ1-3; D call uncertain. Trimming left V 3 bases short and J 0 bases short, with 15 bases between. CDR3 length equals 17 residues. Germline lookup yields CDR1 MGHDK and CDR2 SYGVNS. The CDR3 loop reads CASSETRSQSSGNTIYF. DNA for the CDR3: TGTGCCAGCAGTGAGACAAGAAGCCAGAGCTCTGGAAACACCATATATTTT.

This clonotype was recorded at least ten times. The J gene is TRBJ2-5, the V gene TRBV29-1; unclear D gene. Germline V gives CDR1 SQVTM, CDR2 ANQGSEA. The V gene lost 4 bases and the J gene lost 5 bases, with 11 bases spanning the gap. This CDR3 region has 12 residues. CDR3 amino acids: CSVGGEGETQYF. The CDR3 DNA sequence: TGCAGCGTTGGAGGAGAAGGGGAGACCCAGTACTTC.

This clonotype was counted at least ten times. The CDR3 sequence is CASSGRERSEQFF. In DNA form, the CDR3 reads TGCGCCAGCAGTGGACGGGAGCGGAGTGAGCAGTTCTTC. The chain carries TRBV10-1 and TRBJ2-1; weak D call: TRBD2 (6 bases). Trimming pared 4 bases from V and 9 bases from J, leaving 13 bases between. Germline CDR1 reads WNHNN; CDR2 reads SYGVQD (reference sequence). The CDR3 sequence is 13 residues long.

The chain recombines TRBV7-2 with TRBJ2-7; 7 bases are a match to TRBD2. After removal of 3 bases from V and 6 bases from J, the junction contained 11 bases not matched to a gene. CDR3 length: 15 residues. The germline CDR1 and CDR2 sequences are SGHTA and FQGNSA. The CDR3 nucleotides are TGTGCCAGCAGCTTTCTAGCGGACTCAGGTGGCGAGCAGTACTTC. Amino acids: CASSFLADSGGEQYF.

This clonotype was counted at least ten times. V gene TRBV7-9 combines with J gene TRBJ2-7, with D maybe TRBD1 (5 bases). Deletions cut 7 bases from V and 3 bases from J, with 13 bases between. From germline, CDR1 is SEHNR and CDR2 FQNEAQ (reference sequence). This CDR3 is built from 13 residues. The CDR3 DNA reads TGTGCCAGCAACCCAGGGTCCCACTACGAGCAGTACTTC. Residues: CASNPGSHYEQYF.

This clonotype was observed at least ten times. CDR3 DNA: TGTGCCAGCAGCCTCGAACCCTACTACGAGCAGTACTTC. It encodes CASSLEPYYEQYF. The chain links TRBV12-3 or TRBV12-4 to TRBJ2-7; D is unclear. The V end lost 6 bases, the J end lost 3 bases, and 12 bases lay between the germline ends. The CDR3 runs to 13 residues.

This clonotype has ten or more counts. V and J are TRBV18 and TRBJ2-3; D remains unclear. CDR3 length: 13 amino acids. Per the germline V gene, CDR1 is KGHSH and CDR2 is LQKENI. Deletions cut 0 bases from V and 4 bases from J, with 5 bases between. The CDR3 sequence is CASSPPMADTQYF. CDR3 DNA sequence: TGTGCCAGCTCACCACCCATGGCAGATACGCAGTATTTT.

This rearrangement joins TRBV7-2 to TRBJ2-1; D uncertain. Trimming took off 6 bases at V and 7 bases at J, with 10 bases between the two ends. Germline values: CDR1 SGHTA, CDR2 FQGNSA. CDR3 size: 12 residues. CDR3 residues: CASREAGNEQFF. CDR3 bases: TGTGCCAGCAGGGAAGCCGGAAATGAGCAGTTCTTC.

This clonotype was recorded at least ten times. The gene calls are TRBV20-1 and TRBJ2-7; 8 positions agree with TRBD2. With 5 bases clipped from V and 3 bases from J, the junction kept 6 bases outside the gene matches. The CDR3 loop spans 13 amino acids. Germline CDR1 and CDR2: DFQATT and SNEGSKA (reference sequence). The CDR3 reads CSARAGGLYEQYF. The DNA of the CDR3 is TGCAGTGCTCGGGCGGGGGGCCTCTACGAGCAGTACTTC.

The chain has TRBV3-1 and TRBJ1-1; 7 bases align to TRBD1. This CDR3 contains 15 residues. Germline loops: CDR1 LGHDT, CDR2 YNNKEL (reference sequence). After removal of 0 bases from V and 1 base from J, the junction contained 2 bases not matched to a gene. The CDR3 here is CASSQERTGNTEAFF. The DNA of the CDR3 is TGTGCCAGCAGCCAAGAGAGGACAGGGAACACTGAAGCTTTCTTT.

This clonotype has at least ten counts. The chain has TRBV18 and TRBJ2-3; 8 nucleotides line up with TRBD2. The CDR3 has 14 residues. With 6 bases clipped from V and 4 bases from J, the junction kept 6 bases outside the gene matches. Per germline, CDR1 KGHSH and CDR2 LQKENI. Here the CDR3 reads CASSISGTSDTQYF. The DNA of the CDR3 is TGTGCCAGCTCTATTAGCGGGACTTCAGATACGCAGTATTTT. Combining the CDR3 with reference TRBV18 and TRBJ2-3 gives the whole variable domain NAGVMQNPRHLVRRRGQEARLRCSPMKGHSHVYWYRQLPEEGLKFMVYLQKENIIDESGMPKERFSAEFPKEGPSILRIQQVVRGDSAAYFCASSISGTSDTQYFGPGTRLTVL.

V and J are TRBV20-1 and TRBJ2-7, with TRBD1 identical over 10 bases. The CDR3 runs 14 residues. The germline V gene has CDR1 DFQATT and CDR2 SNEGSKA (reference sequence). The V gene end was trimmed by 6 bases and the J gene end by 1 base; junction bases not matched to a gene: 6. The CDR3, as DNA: TGCAGTGCGCCGGGACAGGGGTTGTCCTACGAGCAGTACTTC. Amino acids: CSAPGQGLSYEQYF.

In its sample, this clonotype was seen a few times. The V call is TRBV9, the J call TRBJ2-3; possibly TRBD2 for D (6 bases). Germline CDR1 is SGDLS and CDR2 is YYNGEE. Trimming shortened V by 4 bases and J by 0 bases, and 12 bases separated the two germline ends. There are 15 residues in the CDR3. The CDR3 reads CASSSPGLSTDTQYF. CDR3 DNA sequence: TGTGCCAGCAGCTCCCCGGGACTCAGCACAGATACGCAGTATTTT.